The source of this T cell receptor (beta chain) is a study of technical replicates of blood from a handful of donors (dated by TCRdb to about 2017). Receptors were amplified or captured by the immunoSEQ multiplex PCR assay. The clones in this table, taken by TCRdb from immuneACCESS, are in-frame only. Not every clone is retained; where verified, under half of the shortfall comes from an unresolved V gene, and the cause of the rest is unknown. A total of around 53,000 clones appear in this sample, roughly 92% of them only once. Approximately 3.6% of the sample lies in the top ten. The CDR3 contains 13 residues, cysteine and phenylalanine counted. Only CDR3 DNA remains: 39 bases, in frame from the first base. The germline V gene supplies CDR1 LGHNA and CDR2 YSLEER. V is clipped by 0 bases and J by 5 bases, and the sequence between their germline boundaries is 5 bases long. To note about this clone: No antigen is known for it. No much larger clone is present one base from it, and per-base qualities are unavailable.

Recombination connected TRBV4-3 to TRBJ1-3, with no confidently assigned D gene. The TCR comes from a human donor in good health. Some clones in this sample may be carry-over from other donors' samples. The sequencing sample was made of PBMCs. The CDR3 corresponds to CASSQDSRNTIYF. The nucleotide sequence reads as follows: TGCGCCAGCAGCCAAGATTCTCGAAACACCATATATTTT.